This T cell receptor (beta chain) was sequenced during a study of cytomegalovirus exposure and HLA in healthy donors. With 60 Vbeta and 13 Jbeta primers, the PCR was carried out. TCRdb keeps only in-frame clones here, not all; method: immunoSEQ multiplex PCR. Of roughly 100,000 clones listed, approximately 82% are singletons. Study findings and constraints: Roughly even sequencing depth across donors was the assumption behind the presence/absence analyses. In a later analysis, across HLA loci, associated TCR counts were highest for DRB1, lowest for HLA-C.

CDR1 and CDR2 from the germline V gene are SGHVS and FNYEAQ. This CDR3 is 12 amino acids long. V dropped 5 bases and J dropped 6 bases, with 10 bases sitting between them. About this clone itself: The antigen remains unidentified.

Specimen: PBMCs. The V gene is TRBV7-6, the J gene TRBJ1-1; possible D gene TRBD1, 6 bases. The TCR was taken from a man aged 35 to 55 in good health and CMV-seronegative. Written as DNA, the CDR3 is TGTGCCAGCAGCCCGGGGGGGCCTGAAGCTTTCTTT. As protein: CASSPGGPEAFF.